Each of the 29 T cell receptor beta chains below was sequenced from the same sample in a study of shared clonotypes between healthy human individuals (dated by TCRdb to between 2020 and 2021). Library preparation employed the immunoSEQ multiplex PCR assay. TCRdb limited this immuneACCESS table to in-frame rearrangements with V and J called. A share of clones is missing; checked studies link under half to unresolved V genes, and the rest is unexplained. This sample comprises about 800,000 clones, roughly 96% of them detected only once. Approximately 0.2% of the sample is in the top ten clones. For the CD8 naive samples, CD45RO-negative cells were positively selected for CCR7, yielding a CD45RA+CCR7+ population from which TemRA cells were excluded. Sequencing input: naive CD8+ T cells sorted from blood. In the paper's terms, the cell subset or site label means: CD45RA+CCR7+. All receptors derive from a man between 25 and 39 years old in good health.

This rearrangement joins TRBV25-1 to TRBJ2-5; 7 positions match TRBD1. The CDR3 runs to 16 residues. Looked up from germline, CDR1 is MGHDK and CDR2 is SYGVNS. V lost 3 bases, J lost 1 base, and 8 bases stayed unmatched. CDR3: CASSEGTDTLQETQYF. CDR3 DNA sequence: TGTGCCAGCAGTGAGGGGACAGATACCCTCCAAGAGACCCAGTACTTC.

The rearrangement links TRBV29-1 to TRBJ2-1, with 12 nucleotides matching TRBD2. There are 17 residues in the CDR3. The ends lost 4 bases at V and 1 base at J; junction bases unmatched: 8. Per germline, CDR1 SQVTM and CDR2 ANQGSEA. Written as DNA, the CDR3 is TGCAGCGTTGGAGGGCTAGCGGGAGGGGGATCCTACAATGAGCAGTTCTTC. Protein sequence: CSVGGLAGGGSYNEQFF.

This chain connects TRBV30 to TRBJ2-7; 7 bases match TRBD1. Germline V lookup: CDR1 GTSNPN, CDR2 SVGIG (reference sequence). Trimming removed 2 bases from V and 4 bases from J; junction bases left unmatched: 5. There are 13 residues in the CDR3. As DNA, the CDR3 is TGTGCCTGGAGTCCGGGACAGTCATACGAGCAGTACTTC. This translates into CAWSPGQSYEQYF.

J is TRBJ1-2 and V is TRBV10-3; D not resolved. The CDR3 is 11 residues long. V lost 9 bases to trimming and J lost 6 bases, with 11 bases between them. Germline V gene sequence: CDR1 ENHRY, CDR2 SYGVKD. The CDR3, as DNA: TGTGCCATAAACGGGGTTGATGGCTACACCTTC. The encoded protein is CAINGVDGYTF.

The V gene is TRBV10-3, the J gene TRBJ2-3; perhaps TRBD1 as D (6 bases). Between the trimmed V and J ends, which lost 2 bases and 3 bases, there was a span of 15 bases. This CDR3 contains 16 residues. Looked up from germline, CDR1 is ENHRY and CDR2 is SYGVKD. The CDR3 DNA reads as TGTGCCATCAGTGAGACTAGGGGGAGTAGGACAGATACGCAGTATTTT. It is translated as CAISETRGSRTDTQYF.

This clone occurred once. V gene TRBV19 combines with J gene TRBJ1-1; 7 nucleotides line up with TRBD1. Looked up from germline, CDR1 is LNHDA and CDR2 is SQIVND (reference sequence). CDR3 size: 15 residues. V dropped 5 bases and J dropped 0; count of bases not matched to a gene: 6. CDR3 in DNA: TGTGCCAGTAGTTTTCCGGGACAGTTGAACACTGAAGCTTTCTTT. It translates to CASSFPGQLNTEAFF.

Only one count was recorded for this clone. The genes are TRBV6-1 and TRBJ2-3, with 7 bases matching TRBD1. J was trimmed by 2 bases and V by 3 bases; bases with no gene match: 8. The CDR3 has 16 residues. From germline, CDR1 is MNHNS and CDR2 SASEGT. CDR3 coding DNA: TGTGCCAGCAGTGAGTTGGGGCAGGGGGTCACAGATACGCAGTATTTT. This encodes CASSELGQGVTDTQYF.

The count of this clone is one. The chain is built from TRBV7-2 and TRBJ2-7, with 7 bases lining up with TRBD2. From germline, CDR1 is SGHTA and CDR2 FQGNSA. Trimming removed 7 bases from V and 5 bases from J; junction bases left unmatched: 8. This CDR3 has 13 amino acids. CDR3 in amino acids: CASKLAPVDEQYF. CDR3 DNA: TGTGCCAGCAAACTAGCGCCCGTGGACGAGCAGTACTTC.

The CDR3 sequence: CASRNAYEQYF. The CDR3 nucleotides are TGTGCCAGCAGAAATGCCTACGAGCAGTACTTC. The genes are TRBV6-5 and TRBJ2-7; D is undetermined. The CDR3 runs to 11 residues. V dropped 6 bases and J dropped 2 bases, with 5 bases sitting between them. CDR1 and CDR2 from the germline V gene are MNHEY and SVGAGI.

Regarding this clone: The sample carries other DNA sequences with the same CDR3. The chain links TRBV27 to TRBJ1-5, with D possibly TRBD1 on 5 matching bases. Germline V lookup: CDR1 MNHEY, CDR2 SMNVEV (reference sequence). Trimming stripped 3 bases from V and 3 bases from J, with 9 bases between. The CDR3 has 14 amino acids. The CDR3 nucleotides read TGTGCCAGCAGTTTTACAGGCTCCAATCAGCCCCAGCATTTT. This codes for CASSFTGSNQPQHF.

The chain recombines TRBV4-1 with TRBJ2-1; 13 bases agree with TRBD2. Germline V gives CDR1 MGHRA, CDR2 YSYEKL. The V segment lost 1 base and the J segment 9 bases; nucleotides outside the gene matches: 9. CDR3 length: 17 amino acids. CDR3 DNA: TGCGCCAGCAGCCAAGTTGTATGGACTAGCGGGAGTGGTGAGCAGTTCTTC. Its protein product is CASSQVVWTSGSGEQFF.

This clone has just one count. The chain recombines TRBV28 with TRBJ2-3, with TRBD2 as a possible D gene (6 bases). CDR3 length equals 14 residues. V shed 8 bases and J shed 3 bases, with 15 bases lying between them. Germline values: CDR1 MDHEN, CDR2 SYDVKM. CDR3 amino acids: CASSPPGATDTQYF. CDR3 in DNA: TGTGCCAGCTCCCCCCCGGGAGCTACAGATACGCAGTATTTT.

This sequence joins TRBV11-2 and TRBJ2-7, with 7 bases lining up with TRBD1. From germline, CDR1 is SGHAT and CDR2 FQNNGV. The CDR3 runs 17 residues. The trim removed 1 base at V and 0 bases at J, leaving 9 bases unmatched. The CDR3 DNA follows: TGTGCCAGCAGCTTAGTAAGTCCGGGACAGAGCTCCTACGAGCAGTACTTC. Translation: CASSLVSPGQSSYEQYF.

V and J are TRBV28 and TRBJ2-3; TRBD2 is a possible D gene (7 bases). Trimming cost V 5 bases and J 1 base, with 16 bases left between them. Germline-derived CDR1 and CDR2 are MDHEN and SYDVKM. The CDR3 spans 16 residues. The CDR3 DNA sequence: TGTGCCAGCAGTCGACTAGCAGGGGAAGGCACAGATACGCAGTATTTT. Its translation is CASSRLAGEGTDTQYF.

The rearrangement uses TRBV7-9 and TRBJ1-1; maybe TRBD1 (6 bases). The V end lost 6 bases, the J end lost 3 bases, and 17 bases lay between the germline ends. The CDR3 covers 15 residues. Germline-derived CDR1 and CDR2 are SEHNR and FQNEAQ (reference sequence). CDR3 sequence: CASRVRGDKDTEAFF. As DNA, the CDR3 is TGTGCCAGCAGAGTAAGGGGGGATAAGGACACTGAAGCTTTCTTT.

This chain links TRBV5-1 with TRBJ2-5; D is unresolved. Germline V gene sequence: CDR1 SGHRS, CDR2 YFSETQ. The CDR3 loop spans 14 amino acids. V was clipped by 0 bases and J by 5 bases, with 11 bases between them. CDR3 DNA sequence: TGCGCCAGCAGCTTGGTAAACTTCGCGGAGACCCAGTACTTC. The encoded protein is CASSLVNFAETQYF.

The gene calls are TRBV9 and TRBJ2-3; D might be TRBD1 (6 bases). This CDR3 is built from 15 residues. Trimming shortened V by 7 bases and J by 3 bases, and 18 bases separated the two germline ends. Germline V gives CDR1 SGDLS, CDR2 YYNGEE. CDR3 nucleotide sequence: TGTGCCAGCGGGCGCGGCGCAGGGGAAACAGATACGCAGTATTTT. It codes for CASGRGAGETDTQYF.

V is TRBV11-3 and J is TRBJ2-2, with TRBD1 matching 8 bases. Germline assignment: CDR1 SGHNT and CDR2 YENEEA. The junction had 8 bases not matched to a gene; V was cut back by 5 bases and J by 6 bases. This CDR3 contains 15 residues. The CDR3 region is CASSPTGRGPGELFF. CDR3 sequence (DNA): TGTGCCAGCAGCCCAACCGGCAGGGGGCCCGGGGAGCTGTTTTTT.

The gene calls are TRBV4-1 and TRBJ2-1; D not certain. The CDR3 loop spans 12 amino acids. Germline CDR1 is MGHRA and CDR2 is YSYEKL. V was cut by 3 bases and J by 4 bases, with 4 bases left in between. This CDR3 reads CASSHPYNEQFF. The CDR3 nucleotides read TGCGCCAGCAGCCATCCGTACAATGAGCAGTTCTTC.

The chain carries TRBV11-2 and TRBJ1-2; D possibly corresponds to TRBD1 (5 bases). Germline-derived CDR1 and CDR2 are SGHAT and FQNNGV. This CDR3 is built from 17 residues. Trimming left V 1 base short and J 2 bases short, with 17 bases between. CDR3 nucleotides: TGTGCCAGCAGCTTAGCGGGGACCAGGTCCCCCAACTATGGCTACACCTTC. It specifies CASSLAGTRSPNYGYTF.

The CDR3 region is CAIRPTATTYEQYF. The CDR3 coding sequence is TGTGCCATCAGGCCGACAGCCACCACCTACGAGCAGTACTTC. The V and J genes are TRBV10-3 and TRBJ2-7; TRBD1 might be the D (5 bases). V lost 6 bases and J lost 2, with 14 bases in between. Germline V gene data show CDR1 as ENHRY and CDR2 as SYGVKD. This CDR3 comprises 14 residues.

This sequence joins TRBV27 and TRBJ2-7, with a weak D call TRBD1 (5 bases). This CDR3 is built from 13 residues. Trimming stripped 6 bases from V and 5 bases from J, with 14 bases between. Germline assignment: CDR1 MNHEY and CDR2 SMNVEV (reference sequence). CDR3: CASRLGRVNEQYF. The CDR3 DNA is TGTGCCAGCAGATTGGGCAGGGTGAACGAGCAGTACTTC.

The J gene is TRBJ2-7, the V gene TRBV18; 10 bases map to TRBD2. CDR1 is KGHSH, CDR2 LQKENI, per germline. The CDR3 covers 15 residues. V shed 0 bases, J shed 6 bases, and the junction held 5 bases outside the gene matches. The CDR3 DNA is TGTGCCAGCTCACCACCACAGGGACTAGCGAGCGAGCAGTACTTC. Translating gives CASSPPQGLASEQYF.

The chain's CDR3 is CASSFNEKGWEDTEAFF. The CDR3 nucleotides read TGTGCCAGCAGTTTCAACGAGAAAGGGTGGGAGGACACTGAAGCTTTCTTT. This chain connects TRBV28 to TRBJ1-1; no definite D call. Germline CDR1 MDHEN, CDR2 SYDVKM. This CDR3 is 17 amino acids long. V gave up 3 bases and J gave up 3 bases, with 20 bases separating them.

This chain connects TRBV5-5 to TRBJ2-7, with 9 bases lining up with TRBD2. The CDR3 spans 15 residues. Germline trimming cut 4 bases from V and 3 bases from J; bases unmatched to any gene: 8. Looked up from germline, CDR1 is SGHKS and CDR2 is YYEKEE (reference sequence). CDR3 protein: CASSPRVAGVYEQYF. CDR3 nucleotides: TGTGCCAGCAGCCCCAGGGTAGCGGGAGTCTACGAGCAGTACTTC.

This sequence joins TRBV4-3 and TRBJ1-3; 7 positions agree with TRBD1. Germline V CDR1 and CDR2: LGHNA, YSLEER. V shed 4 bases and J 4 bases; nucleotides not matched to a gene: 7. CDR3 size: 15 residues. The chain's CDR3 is CASSPGTAKGNTIYF. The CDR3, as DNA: TGCGCCAGCAGCCCGGGGACAGCTAAAGGAAACACCATATATTTT.

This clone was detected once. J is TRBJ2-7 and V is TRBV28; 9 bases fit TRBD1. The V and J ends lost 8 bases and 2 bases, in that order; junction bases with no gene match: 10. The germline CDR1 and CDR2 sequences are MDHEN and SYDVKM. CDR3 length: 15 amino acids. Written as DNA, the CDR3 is TGTGCCAGCGGACAGGGGACTTACATTCCCTACGAGCAGTACTTC. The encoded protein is CASGQGTYIPYEQYF.

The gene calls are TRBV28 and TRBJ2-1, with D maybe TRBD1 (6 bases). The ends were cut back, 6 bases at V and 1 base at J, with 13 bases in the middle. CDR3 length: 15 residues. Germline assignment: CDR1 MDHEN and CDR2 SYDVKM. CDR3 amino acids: CASSDGTLSYNEQFF. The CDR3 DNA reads TGTGCCAGCAGCGACGGGACACTTTCCTACAATGAGCAGTTCTTC.

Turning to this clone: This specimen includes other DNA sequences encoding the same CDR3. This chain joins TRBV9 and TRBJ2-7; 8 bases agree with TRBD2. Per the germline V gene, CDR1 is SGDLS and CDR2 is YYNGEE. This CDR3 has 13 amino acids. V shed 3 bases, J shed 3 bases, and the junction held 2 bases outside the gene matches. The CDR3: CASSASGSYEQYF. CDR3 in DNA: TGTGCCAGCAGCGCGAGCGGGAGCTACGAGCAGTACTTC.